This T cell receptor (beta chain) was sequenced for a study of cytomegalovirus exposure and HLA in healthy donors. General study results and limits: In a later analysis, TCR beta V- and J-gene trimming was associated with a missense DCLRE1C variant.

V was clipped by 4 bases and J by 0 bases; unmatched bases: 8. The CDR3 has 18 amino acids. The germline gives CDR1 SGHRS, CDR2 YFSETQ. It was with 60 Vbeta and 13 Jbeta primers that the PCR ran. The protocol was immunoSEQ multiplex PCR, while the TCRdb copy is restricted to in-frame clones and leaves out a portion. The sample records under 150,000 clones, 73% being singletons. With respect to this clone: Its antigen is not known.

The chain uses TRBV5-1 and TRBJ2-3; 13 bases are a match to TRBD2. The clonotype was recovered from a woman aged 40 to 50 in good health and CMV-seronegative. The sequencing input was PBMCs. For the CDR3, the DNA is TGCGCCAGCAGCCACAGACTAGCGGGGGGATCTAGCACAGATACGCAGTATTTT. Translated: CASSHRLAGGSSTDTQYF.